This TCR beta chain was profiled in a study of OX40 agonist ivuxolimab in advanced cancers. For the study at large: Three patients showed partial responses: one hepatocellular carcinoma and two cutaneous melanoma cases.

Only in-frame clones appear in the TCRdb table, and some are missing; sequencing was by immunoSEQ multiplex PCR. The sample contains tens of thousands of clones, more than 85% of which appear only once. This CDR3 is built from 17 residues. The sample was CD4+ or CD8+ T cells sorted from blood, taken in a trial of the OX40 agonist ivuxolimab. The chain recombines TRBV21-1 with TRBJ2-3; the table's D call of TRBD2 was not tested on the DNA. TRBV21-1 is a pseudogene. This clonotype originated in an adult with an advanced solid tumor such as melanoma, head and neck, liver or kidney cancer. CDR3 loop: CASSKVASGRVTDTQYF. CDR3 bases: TGTGCCAGCAGCAAAGTGGCTAGCGGGAGGGTCACAGATACGCAGTATTTT.